These 2 T cell receptor beta chains share one sample of origin, sequenced in a study of cytomegalovirus exposure and HLA in healthy donors. Amplification used 60 Vbeta primers and 13 Jbeta primers. This table comes from immunoSEQ multiplex PCR, and its TCRdb copy is limited to in-frame clones, with some not included. The data contain some 170,000 clones, roughly two thirds of them seen just once; the ten biggest clones take up 2.5% to 3%. Material for sequencing was PBMCs. The origin of the receptors is a woman younger than 45 in good health and CMV-seronegative.

This clone was seen once. This chain joins TRBV4-1 and TRBJ2-7, with D possibly matching TRBD2 (6 bases). Per germline, CDR1 MGHRA and CDR2 YSYEKL. Trimming shortened V by 1 base and J by 6 bases, and 16 bases separated the two germline ends. The CDR3 runs to 15 residues. CDR3 amino acids: CASSQVASVRSEQYF. For the CDR3, the DNA is TGCGCCAGCAGCCAAGTCGCTAGCGTGAGAAGCGAGCAGTACTTC.

The chain employs TRBV13 and TRBJ2-1; no definite D call. V was pared by 2 bases and J by 8 bases, with 7 bases between. The CDR3 is 12 residues long. Germline CDR1 and CDR2: PRHDT and FYEKMQ (reference sequence). CDR3 amino acids: CASSLSSDEQFF. CDR3 nucleotides: TGTGCCAGCAGCTTATCGTCCGATGAGCAGTTCTTC.